This note documents a single T cell receptor (beta chain) sequence. The target antigen is unknown. This record belongs to a study of OX40 agonist ivuxolimab in advanced cancers. At the level of the study: The mean age was approximately 60 years, ranging from about 20 to 90, with under 90% of participants male.

The repertoire was sequenced with immunoSEQ multiplex PCR; TCRdb's copy has only in-frame clones and lacks some. The sample yields several hundred clones, 75% seen once. Study-level points and caveats: Antigen specificity remained undetermined for the expanded peripheral T cells.

The specimen was CD4+ or CD8+ T cells sorted from blood, collected in a trial of the OX40 agonist ivuxolimab. This TCR was sampled from an adult with an advanced solid tumor such as melanoma, head and neck, liver or kidney cancer.

The CDR3 region is CASSILQGSGANVLTF. The DNA of the CDR3 is TGTGCCAGCAGTATTCTACAGGGCTCTGGGGCCAACGTCCTGACTTTC. The chain links TRBV27 to TRBJ2-6; possible D gene TRBD1, 6 bases. The length of the CDR3 is 16 residues. The ends were cut back, 5 bases at V and 0 bases at J, with 11 bases in the middle. From germline, CDR1 is MNHEY and CDR2 SMNVEV (reference sequence).